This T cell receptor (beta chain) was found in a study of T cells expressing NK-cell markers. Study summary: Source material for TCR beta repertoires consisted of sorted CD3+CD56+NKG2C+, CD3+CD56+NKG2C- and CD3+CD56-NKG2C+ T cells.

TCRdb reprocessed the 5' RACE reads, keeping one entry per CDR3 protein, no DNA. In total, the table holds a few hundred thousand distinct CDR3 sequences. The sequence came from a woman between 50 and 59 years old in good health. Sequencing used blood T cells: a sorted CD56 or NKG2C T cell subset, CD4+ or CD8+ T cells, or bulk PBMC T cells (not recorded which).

The CDR3 spells CSAGDQGANTGELFF. The J gene is TRBJ2-2, the V gene TRBV20-1; lacking DNA, the TRBD1 call made by TCRdb goes unchecked. Germline loops: CDR1 DFQATT, CDR2 SNEGSKA (reference sequence). This CDR3 is 15 amino acids long.